The sequence of this T cell receptor beta chain was determined in a study of cytomegalovirus exposure and HLA in healthy donors. General observations from the study: Per a prior analysis, the majority of TCR beta V segments were productive roughly 87% or roughly 30% of the time.

PCR was performed using 60 Vbeta and 13 Jbeta primers. Per the authors' pipeline: About 11 million of the 80 million or so unique TCR beta chains counted in a later analysis were shared. Method: immunoSEQ multiplex PCR; TCRdb's copy keeps in-frame clones and lacks some. V, J and clone size reflect that table, while D and trimming were determined from the DNA. Of 150,000 to 200,000 clones listed, about four fifths are singletons. Details on this clone: Its antigen is not identified.

CDR1 is GTSNPN, CDR2 SVGIG, per germline (reference sequence). With V trimmed by 2 bases and J by 7 bases, 7 bases remained unmatched. CDR3 length equals 14 residues. Specimen: PBMCs. The clonotype was recovered from a man over 45 in good health and CMV-seropositive. J is TRBJ2-1 and V is TRBV30; TRBD1 agrees at 8 bases. The CDR3, as DNA: TGTGCCTGGAGTTGGCAGGGGGCGGGTAATGAGCAGTTCTTC. This codes for CAWSWQGAGNEQFF.